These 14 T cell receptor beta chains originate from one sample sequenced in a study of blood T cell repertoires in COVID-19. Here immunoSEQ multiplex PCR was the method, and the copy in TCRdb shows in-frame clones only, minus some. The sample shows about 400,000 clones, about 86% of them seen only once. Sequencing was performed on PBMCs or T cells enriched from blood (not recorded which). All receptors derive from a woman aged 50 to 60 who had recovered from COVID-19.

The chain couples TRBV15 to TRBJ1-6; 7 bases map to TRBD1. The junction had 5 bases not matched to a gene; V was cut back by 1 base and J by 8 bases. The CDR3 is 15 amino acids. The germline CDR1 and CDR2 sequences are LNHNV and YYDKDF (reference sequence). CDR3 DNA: TGTGCCACCAGCAGAGGAACAGGGGTGCATTCACCCCTCCACTTT. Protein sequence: CATSRGTGVHSPLHF. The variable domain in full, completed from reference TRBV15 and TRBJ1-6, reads DAMVIQNPRYQVTQFGKPVTLSCSQTLNHNVMYWYQQKSSQAPKLLFHYYDKDFNNEADTPDNFQSRRPNTSFCFLDIRSPGLGDTAMYLCATSRGTGVHSPLHFGNGTRLTVT.

DNA for the CDR3: TGCGCCAGCAGGGGAGAGAATCAGCCCCAGCATTTT. Translated: CASRGENQPQHF. This chain links TRBV10-1 with TRBJ1-5; no definite D call. CDR3 size: 12 residues. Trimming left V 6 bases short and J 4 bases short, with 7 bases between. CDR1 is WNHNN and CDR2 is SYGVQD in the germline V gene (reference sequence).

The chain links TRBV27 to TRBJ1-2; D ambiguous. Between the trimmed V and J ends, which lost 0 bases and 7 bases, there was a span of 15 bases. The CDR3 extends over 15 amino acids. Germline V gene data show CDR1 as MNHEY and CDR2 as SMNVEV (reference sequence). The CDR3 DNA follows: TGTGCCAGCAGTTTATCGTACGGGGAGTTGGGTGGCTACACCTTC. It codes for CASSLSYGELGGYTF.

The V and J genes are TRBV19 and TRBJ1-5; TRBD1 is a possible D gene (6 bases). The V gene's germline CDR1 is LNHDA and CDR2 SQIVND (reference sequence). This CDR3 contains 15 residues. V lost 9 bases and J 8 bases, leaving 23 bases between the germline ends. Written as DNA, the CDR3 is TGTGCCAGCTCGTGGACAGTCGCAACCCAGGAGCCCCAGCATTTT. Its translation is CASSWTVATQEPQHF.

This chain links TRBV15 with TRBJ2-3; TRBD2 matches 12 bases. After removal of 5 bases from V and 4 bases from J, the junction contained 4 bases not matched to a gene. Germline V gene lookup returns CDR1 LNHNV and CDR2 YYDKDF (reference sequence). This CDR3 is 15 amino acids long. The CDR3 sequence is CATSASGGAADTQYF. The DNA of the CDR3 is TGTGCCACCAGCGCTAGCGGGGGGGCCGCAGATACGCAGTATTTT.

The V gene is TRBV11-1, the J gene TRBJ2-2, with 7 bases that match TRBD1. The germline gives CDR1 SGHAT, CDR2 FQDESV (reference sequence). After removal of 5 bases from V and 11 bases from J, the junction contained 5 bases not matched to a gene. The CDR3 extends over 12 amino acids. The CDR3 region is CASSPDRVELFF. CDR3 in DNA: TGTGCCAGCAGCCCCGACAGGGTCGAGCTGTTTTTT.

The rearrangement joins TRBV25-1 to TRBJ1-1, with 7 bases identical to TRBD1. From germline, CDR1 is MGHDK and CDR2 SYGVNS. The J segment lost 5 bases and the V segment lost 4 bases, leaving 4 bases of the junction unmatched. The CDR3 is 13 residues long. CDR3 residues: CASSAGGRTEAFF. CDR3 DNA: TGTGCCAGCAGTGCAGGGGGTAGAACTGAAGCTTTCTTT.

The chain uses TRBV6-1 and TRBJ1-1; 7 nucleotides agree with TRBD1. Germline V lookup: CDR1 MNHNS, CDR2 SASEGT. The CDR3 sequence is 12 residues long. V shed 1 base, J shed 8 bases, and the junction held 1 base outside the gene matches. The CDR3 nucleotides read TGTGCCAGCAGTGAAGGGGACAGAGAAGCTTTCTTT. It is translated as CASSEGDREAFF.

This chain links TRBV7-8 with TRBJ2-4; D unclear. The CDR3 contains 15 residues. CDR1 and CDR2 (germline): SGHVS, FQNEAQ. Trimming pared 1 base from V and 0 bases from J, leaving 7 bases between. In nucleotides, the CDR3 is TGTGCCAGCAGCTTAGGAGCGTTAGCCAAAAACATTCAGTACTTC. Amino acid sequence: CASSLGALAKNIQYF.

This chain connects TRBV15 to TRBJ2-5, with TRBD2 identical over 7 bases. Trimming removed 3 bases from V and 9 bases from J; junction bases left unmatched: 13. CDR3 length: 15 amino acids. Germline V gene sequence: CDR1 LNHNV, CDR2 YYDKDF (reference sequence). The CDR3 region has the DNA TGTGCCACCAGCAGGGAGCGGGGTCGTGTAGGGGCCCAGTACTTC. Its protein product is CATSRERGRVGAQYF.

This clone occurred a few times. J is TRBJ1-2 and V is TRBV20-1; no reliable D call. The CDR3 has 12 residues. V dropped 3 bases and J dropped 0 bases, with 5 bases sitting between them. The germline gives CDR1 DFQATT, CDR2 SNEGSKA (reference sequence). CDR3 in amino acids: CSASYPNYGYTF. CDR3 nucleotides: TGCAGTGCTAGTTATCCTAACTATGGCTACACCTTC.

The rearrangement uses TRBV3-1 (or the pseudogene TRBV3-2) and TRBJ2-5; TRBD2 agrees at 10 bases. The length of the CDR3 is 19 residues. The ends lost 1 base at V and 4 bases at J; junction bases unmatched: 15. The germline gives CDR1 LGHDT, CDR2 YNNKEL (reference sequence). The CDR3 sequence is CASSQVIGGLAGEGETQYF. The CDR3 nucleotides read TGTGCCAGCAGCCAAGTGATAGGAGGTCTAGCGGGGGAGGGAGAGACCCAGTACTTC.

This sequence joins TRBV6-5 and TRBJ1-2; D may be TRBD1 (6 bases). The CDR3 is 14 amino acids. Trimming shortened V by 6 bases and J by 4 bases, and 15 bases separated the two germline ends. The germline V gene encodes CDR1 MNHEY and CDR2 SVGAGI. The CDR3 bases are TGTGCCAGCAGGGCAACAGGGTCCTTCTATGGCTACACCTTC. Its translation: CASRATGSFYGYTF.

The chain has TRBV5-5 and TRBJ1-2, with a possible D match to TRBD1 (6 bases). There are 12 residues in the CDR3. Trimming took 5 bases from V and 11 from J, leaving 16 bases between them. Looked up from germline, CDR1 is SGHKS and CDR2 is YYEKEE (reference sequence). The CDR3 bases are TGTGCCAGCAGTGGGGACACGCCCGTGTACACCTTC. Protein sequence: CASSGDTPVYTF.